These 31 T cell receptor beta chains were all obtained from the same sample, sequenced in a study of T cell repertoires in cytomegalovirus infection. In TCRdb, the reads were re-called with MiXCR into one record per CDR3 protein. The sample lists 600,000 to 800,000 distinct CDR3 sequences, 20% to 25% occurring once. The sample comprised CD8+ T cells from PBMCs. These receptors all come from a human donor in good health (CMV status not recorded). Some clones in this sample may be carry-over from other donors' samples.

V is TRBV7-6 and J is TRBJ2-7; D ambiguous. Trimming took off 4 bases at V and 5 bases at J, with 15 bases between the two ends. Germline loops: CDR1 SGHVS, CDR2 FNYEAQ. The CDR3 has 14 amino acids. The CDR3 sequence: CASSSPGHGDEQYF. In DNA, the CDR3 is TGTGCCAGCAGCTCTCCGGGCCATGGGGACGAGCAGTACTTC.

This clonotype was found a few times. The chain has TRBV4-1 and TRBJ2-3; D unresolved. Trimming cost V 0 bases and J 2 bases, with 12 bases left between them. This CDR3 has 16 amino acids. The germline gives CDR1 MGHRA, CDR2 YSYEKL. For the CDR3, the DNA is TGCGCCAGCAGCCAAGACAGGTTTATTTCCACAGATACGCAGTATTTT. Translation: CASSQDRFISTDTQYF.

In DNA, the CDR3 is TGTGCCAGCAGCTTCTTGCTAGCGGATTACCAAGAGACCCAGTACTTC. Translation: CASSFLLADYQETQYF. This chain uses TRBV7-2 with TRBJ2-5, with 7 bases aligning to TRBD2. With 3 bases clipped from V and 0 bases from J, the junction kept 7 bases outside the gene matches. Germline values: CDR1 SGHTA, CDR2 FQGNSA. CDR3 size: 16 residues.

The V gene is TRBV9, the J gene TRBJ1-5; D is perhaps TRBD1 (5 bases). Germline V gene data show CDR1 as SGDLS and CDR2 as YYNGEE. Trimming stripped 2 bases from V and 9 bases from J, with 15 bases between. The CDR3 extends over 14 amino acids. The DNA of the CDR3 is TGTGCCAGCAGCGTTGGGGGGGTAGACTGGCCCCAGCATTTT. Protein sequence: CASSVGGVDWPQHF. The whole variable domain, filled in from reference TRBV9 and TRBJ1-5, reads DSGVTQTPKHLITATGQRVTLRCSPRSGDLSVYWYQQSLDQGLQFLIQYYNGEERAKGNILERFSAQQFPDLHSELNLSSLELGDSALYFCASSVGGVDWPQHFGDGTRLSIL.

This chain joins TRBV6-2 or TRBV6-3 and TRBJ1-2; D gene ambiguous. CDR1 MNHEY and CDR2 SVGEGT come from the germline V gene. The CDR3 has 12 residues. Trimming removed 5 bases at V and 3 bases at J, with 7 bases between. In nucleotides, the CDR3 is TGTGCCAGCAGTCGCGTGGACTATGGCTACACCTTC. It codes for CASSRVDYGYTF.

This clonotype occurred many times. The V gene is TRBV7-9, the J gene TRBJ2-7, with D possibly matching TRBD1 (6 bases). The germline CDR1 and CDR2 sequences are SEHNR and FQNEAQ (reference sequence). CDR3 length: 16 residues. V lost 1 base to trimming and J lost 1 base, with 14 bases between them. CDR3 bases: TGTGCCAGCAGCTTAGGGTCAGGGGATGGGTCCTACGAGCAGTACGTC. This translates into CASSLGSGDGSYEQYV.

This chain joins TRBV19 and TRBJ2-3; 9 nucleotides agree with TRBD2. Germline assignment: CDR1 LNHDA and CDR2 SQIVND (reference sequence). The ends lost 5 bases at V and 2 bases at J; junction bases unmatched: 5. CDR3 length equals 15 residues. This CDR3 reads CASSRTSEDTDTQYF. The CDR3 nucleotides read TGTGCCAGTAGTCGGACTAGCGAAGACACAGATACGCAGTATTTT. The whole variable domain, filled in from reference TRBV19 and TRBJ2-3, reads DGGITQSPKYLFRKEGQNVTLSCEQNLNHDAMYWYRQDPGQGLRLIYYSQIVNDFQKGDIAEGYSVSREKKESFPLTVTSAQKNPTAFYLCASSRTSEDTDTQYFGPGTRLTVL.

This clonotype was observed a handful of times. V and J are TRBV5-6 and TRBJ2-2; 9 bases fit TRBD1. CDR3 length: 14 amino acids. The V segment lost 4 bases and the J segment 6 bases; nucleotides outside the gene matches: 4. Germline V gives CDR1 SGHDT, CDR2 YYEEEE. The CDR3 DNA sequence: TGTGCCAGCAGCAAGGGGACAGGGTCCGGGGAGCTGTTTTTT. As protein: CASSKGTGSGELFF.

This clonotype has just a few counts. The V gene is TRBV14, the J gene TRBJ1-1; D possibly corresponds to TRBD1 (6 bases). CDR3 length: 15 residues. Germline V CDR1 and CDR2: SGHDN, FVKESK. The germline V and J ends were trimmed by 1 base and 3 bases, with 12 bases remaining between them. CDR3: CASSQGGGKDTEAFF. The CDR3, as DNA: TGTGCCAGCAGCCAAGGTGGGGGCAAGGACACTGAAGCTTTCTTT.

V and J are TRBV28 and TRBJ2-7; D is undetermined. CDR3 size: 12 residues. CDR1 and CDR2 (germline): MDHEN, SYDVKM. V lost 9 bases, J lost 2 bases, and 11 bases lay in between. CDR3 sequence: CASRQRPYEQYV. The CDR3 DNA follows: TGTGCCAGTCGCCAGAGGCCCTACGAGCAGTACGTC.

This clonotype was detected ten times or more. The chain combines TRBV7-2 with TRBJ1-2; D remains ambiguous. Trimming took 7 bases from V and 4 from J, leaving 25 bases between them. Germline V gene lookup returns CDR1 SGHTA and CDR2 FQGNSA. The CDR3 runs 17 residues. The CDR3 reads CASTLTEGQISLYGYTF. Here the CDR3 DNA reads TGTGCCAGCACCTTGACTGAGGGCCAAATTTCTCTCTATGGCTACACCTTC.

This clonotype came up a few times. This rearrangement joins TRBV4-3 to TRBJ2-7; D unresolved. The CDR3 has 15 residues. Trimming cost V 1 base and J 0 bases, with 10 bases left between them. Germline values: CDR1 LGHNA, CDR2 YSLEER. For the CDR3, the DNA is TGCGCCAGCAGCCAAGTCCCAGGCGCCTCCTACGAGCAGTACTTC. Translation: CASSQVPGASYEQYF.

The CDR3 reads CASSFFTGPEGEQYF. The CDR3 DNA reads TGCGCCAGCAGCTTTTTTACAGGGCCGGAGGGCGAGCAGTACTTC. The chain recombines TRBV5-1 with TRBJ2-7; the D gene could be TRBD1 or TRBD2 (6 bases each). The V and J ends lost 2 bases and 6 bases respectively, with 18 bases between them. CDR1 and CDR2 from the germline V gene are SGHRS and YFSETQ. The CDR3 spans 15 residues.

In this sample, this clonotype turned up many times. The chain uses TRBV28 and TRBJ2-2; 10 bases match TRBD1. Germline trimming cut 4 bases from V and 3 bases from J; bases unmatched to any gene: 2. This CDR3 is built from 15 residues. Germline V lookup: CDR1 MDHEN, CDR2 SYDVKM. CDR3: CASSSGQGHTGELFF. The CDR3 DNA reads as TGTGCCAGCAGTTCGGGACAGGGGCACACCGGGGAGCTGTTTTTT.

This clonotype was counted many times. The gene calls are TRBV7-8 and TRBJ2-5, with D perhaps being TRBD1 or TRBD2 (6 bases each). This CDR3 is built from 18 residues. Germline V gene data show CDR1 as SGHVS and CDR2 as FQNEAQ. The V end lost 4 bases, the J end lost 5 bases, and 26 bases lay between the germline ends. Written as DNA, the CDR3 is TGTGCCAGCAGCTCCCTACGGCGGGACCGACGGAGGGGGGAGACCCAGTACTTC. It codes for CASSSLRRDRRRGETQYF.

This clonotype was detected ten times or more. This chain connects TRBV7-2 to TRBJ2-3, with a possible D match to TRBD2 (6 bases). CDR3 size: 15 residues. Per germline, CDR1 SGHTA and CDR2 FQGNSA. V lost 1 base and J lost 5, with 13 bases in between. The CDR3 DNA follows: TGTGCCAGCAGCTTAGTTCGATTCGGGAGAGATACGCAGTATTTT. Protein product: CASSLVRFGRDTQYF.

This rearrangement joins TRBV11-2 to TRBJ2-7; D might be TRBD2 (5 bases). Looked up from germline, CDR1 is SGHAT and CDR2 is FQNNGV. The V and J ends lost 5 bases and 5 bases respectively, with 19 bases between them. The CDR3 length is 15 residues. The CDR3: CASSPTVTSSDEQYF. Here the CDR3 DNA reads TGTGCCAGCAGCCCAACGGTCACTAGTTCCGACGAGCAGTACTTC. The full variable domain, completed using reference TRBV11-2 and TRBJ2-7, is EAGVAQSPRYKIIEKRQSVAFWCNPISGHATLYWYQQILGQGPKLLIQFQNNGVVDDSQLPKDRFSAERLKGVDSTLKIQPAKLEDSAVYLCASSPTVTSSDEQYFGPGTRLTVT.

This clonotype has a count of ten or more. The CDR3 protein is CASSLGHLDSPLHF. For the CDR3, the DNA is TGTGCCAGCAGCTTGGGACATCTAGATTCACCCCTCCACTTT. The chain recombines TRBV7-9 with TRBJ1-6; D perhaps matches TRBD1 (6 bases). This CDR3 has 14 residues. Germline V gene sequence: CDR1 SEHNR, CDR2 FQNEAQ (reference sequence). The ends were cut back, 3 bases at V and 8 bases at J, with 11 bases in the middle.

In this sample, this clonotype turned up many times. The chain uses TRBV7-9 and TRBJ2-2; no definite D call. Germline CDR1 and CDR2: SEHNR and FQNEAQ (reference sequence). The CDR3 covers 13 residues. Trimming left V 3 bases short and J 7 bases short, with 9 bases between. The CDR3 nucleotides read TGTGCCAGCAGCTTCACGTTGGGCGGGGAGCTGTTTTTT. Protein product: CASSFTLGGELFF.

The sample holds a few counts of this clonotype. This chain joins TRBV12-3 or TRBV12-4 and TRBJ2-3; possibly TRBD1 or TRBD2 for D (5 bases each). V was pared by 1 base and J by 3 bases, with 17 bases between. This CDR3 comprises 17 residues. This CDR3 reads CASSLVIGAGVTDTQYF. CDR3 DNA: TGTGCCAGCAGTTTAGTAATCGGGGCCGGTGTAACAGATACGCAGTATTTT.

Many counts were recorded for this clonotype. This sequence joins TRBV6-6 and TRBJ1-1; D may be TRBD1 (5 bases). Germline V gene sequence: CDR1 MNHNY, CDR2 SVGAGI (reference sequence). CDR3 length: 12 amino acids. V was cut by 7 bases and J by 7 bases, with 13 bases left in between. CDR3 coding DNA: TGTGCCAGCACCGACAGTGCTGGTGAAGCTTTCTTT. It specifies CASTDSAGEAFF.

The chain joins TRBV3-1 to TRBJ2-7; D gene unclear. Germline V lookup: CDR1 LGHDT, CDR2 YNNKEL (reference sequence). CDR3 size: 13 residues. Trimming pared 6 bases from V and 4 bases from J, leaving 13 bases between. In DNA, the CDR3 is TGTGCCAGCAGACCCAAGGGTCGGTACGAGCAGTACTTC. Protein product: CASRPKGRYEQYF.

The rearrangement uses TRBV12-3 or TRBV12-4 and TRBJ1-1, with D perhaps matching TRBD1 (6 bases). Trimming shortened V by 7 bases and J by 5 bases, and 17 bases separated the two germline ends. The CDR3 loop spans 14 amino acids. The CDR3: CASNTGGGGTEAFF. In nucleotides, the CDR3 is TGTGCCAGCAATACAGGCGGAGGGGGGACTGAAGCTTTCTTT.

The CDR3 nucleotides are TGTGCCAGCAGCGTAGATGGCAGGGTCGAGCAGTTCTTC. Its translation is CASSVDGRVEQFF. The chain combines TRBV9 with TRBJ2-1; tentatively, D is TRBD1 (5 bases). The CDR3 has 13 residues. CDR1 and CDR2 (germline): SGDLS, YYNGEE. Trimming pared 0 bases from V and 10 bases from J, leaving 11 bases between.

This clonotype was recorded many times. The genes are TRBV7-6 and TRBJ1-4; D gene unclear. The V end was cut by 4 bases, the J end by 0 bases, with 6 bases between. In germline, CDR1 is SGHVS, CDR2 FNYEAQ. The CDR3 has 14 amino acids. The DNA for the CDR3 is TGTGCCAGCAGCTCCGCAGCAACTAATGAAAAACTGTTTTTT. Protein sequence: CASSSAATNEKLFF.

Ten or more counts support this clonotype. The chain combines TRBV12-3 or TRBV12-4 with TRBJ2-6, with TRBD1 matching 12 bases. Trimming removed 8 bases from V and 3 bases from J; junction bases left unmatched: 14. The CDR3 length is 19 residues. The CDR3 nucleotides read TGTGCCAGCGGATCCTTAGCCGGGACAGGGGGCTTTGGGGCCAACGTCCTGACTTTC. Translating it yields CASGSLAGTGGFGANVLTF.

This chain uses TRBV7-2 with TRBJ2-2; possibly TRBD2 for D (5 bases). The CDR3 has 13 residues. V lost 10 bases and J lost 3, with 12 bases in between. CDR1 and CDR2 from the germline V gene are SGHTA and FQGNSA. CDR3 in amino acids: CANSPGYTGELFF. CDR3 nucleotide sequence: TGTGCCAACAGTCCGGGGTACACCGGGGAGCTGTTTTTT. The full variable domain, in which reference TRBV7-2 and TRBJ2-2 provide the parts outside the CDR3, is GAGVSQSPSNKVTEKGKDVELRCDPISGHTALYWYRQSLGQGLEFLIYFQGNSAPDKSGLPSDRFSAERTGGSVSTLTIQRTQQEDSAVYLCANSPGYTGELFFGEGSRLTVL.

This clonotype has a handful of counts. V gene TRBV6-4 combines with J gene TRBJ2-3; the D is unclear. Germline loops: CDR1 MRHNA, CDR2 SNTAGT. The germline V and J ends were trimmed by 0 bases and 2 bases, with 9 bases remaining between them. The CDR3 totals 15 residues. DNA of the CDR3: TGTGCCAGCAGTGACTCGATCAATCCCACAGATACGCAGTATTTT. Its translation is CASSDSINPTDTQYF.

This clonotype was seen many times. The chain couples TRBV7-2 to TRBJ1-5; D is uncertain. V dropped 5 bases and J dropped 0 bases, with 14 bases sitting between them. The CDR3 extends over 16 amino acids. Germline V CDR1 and CDR2: SGHTA, FQGNSA. The CDR3 nucleotides read TGTGCCAGCAGCGCGGCCGGACCGTATAGCAATCAGCCCCAGCATTTT. It yields the protein CASSAAGPYSNQPQHF. Combining the CDR3 with reference TRBV7-2 and TRBJ1-5 gives the whole variable domain GAGVSQSPSNKVTEKGKDVELRCDPISGHTALYWYRQSLGQGLEFLIYFQGNSAPDKSGLPSDRFSAERTGGSVSTLTIQRTQQEDSAVYLCASSAAGPYSNQPQHFGDGTRLSIL.

In its sample, this clonotype was seen many times. This chain uses TRBV28 with TRBJ1-1, with D possibly matching TRBD1 (5 bases). Germline CDR1 is MDHEN and CDR2 is SYDVKM. Trimming pared 6 bases from V and 11 bases from J, leaving 13 bases between. There are 11 residues in the CDR3. The CDR3 nucleotides read TGTGCCAGCAGCCAAAGGGGTGAGGCTTTCTTT. It encodes CASSQRGEAFF.

V gene TRBV4-3 combines with J gene TRBJ2-5; unclear D gene. Per the germline V gene, CDR1 is LGHNA and CDR2 is YSLEER. The V end lost 0 bases, the J end lost 1 base, and 9 bases lay between the germline ends. The CDR3 length is 15 residues. The CDR3 sequence: CASSQEDSAQETQYF. For the CDR3, the DNA is TGCGCCAGCAGCCAAGAAGATTCAGCCCAAGAGACCCAGTACTTC.